The clone carrying this TCR beta chain has more than one count but fewer than ten. Antigen specificity is unknown. The record originates from a study of identical twins. Overall study findings and caveats: Out-of-frame beta sequences exhibited a weaker degree of excess twin sharing.

The CDR3 runs 14 residues. V dropped 2 bases and J dropped 3 bases, with 8 bases sitting between them. TCRdb reprocessed the 5' RACE reads via MiXCR and lists one record per CDR3 protein. This table has some 1,700,000 distinct CDR3 sequences, 25% to 35% appearing once. This clonotype originated in a newborn girl in good health. The V call is TRBV12-3 or TRBV12-4, the J call TRBJ2-1; D may be TRBD2 (5 bases). The sequenced material came from cord blood. CDR3 nucleotides: TGTGCCAGCAGTTTAACAGCGGTCTACAATGAGCAGTTCTTC. Translated: CASSLTAVYNEQFF.